What follows is one T cell receptor beta chain and its context. Every contributor of samples was a Caucasian grown-up residing in Nashville, Tennessee. The data stem from a study of shared clonotypes between healthy human individuals. The CDR3 has 15 residues. Germline CDR1 SGHVS, CDR2 FQNEAQ. The V gene lost 4 bases and the J gene lost 2 bases, with 12 bases spanning the gap. Assay: immunoSEQ multiplex PCR; the TCRdb copy retains only in-frame clones and omits some. The table has 450,000 to 650,000 clones, roughly four fifths seen once. The clonotype was recovered from a woman between 40 and 50 years old in good health. Some clones in this sample may be carry-over from other donors' samples. The V call is TRBV7-8, the J call TRBJ2-1; D perhaps matches TRBD2 (6 bases). The sample taken for sequencing was PBMCs. The CDR3 nucleotides are TGTGCCAGCAGCTCCACTAGCCATACCTACAATGAGCAGTTCTTC. Amino acids: CASSSTSHTYNEQFF.